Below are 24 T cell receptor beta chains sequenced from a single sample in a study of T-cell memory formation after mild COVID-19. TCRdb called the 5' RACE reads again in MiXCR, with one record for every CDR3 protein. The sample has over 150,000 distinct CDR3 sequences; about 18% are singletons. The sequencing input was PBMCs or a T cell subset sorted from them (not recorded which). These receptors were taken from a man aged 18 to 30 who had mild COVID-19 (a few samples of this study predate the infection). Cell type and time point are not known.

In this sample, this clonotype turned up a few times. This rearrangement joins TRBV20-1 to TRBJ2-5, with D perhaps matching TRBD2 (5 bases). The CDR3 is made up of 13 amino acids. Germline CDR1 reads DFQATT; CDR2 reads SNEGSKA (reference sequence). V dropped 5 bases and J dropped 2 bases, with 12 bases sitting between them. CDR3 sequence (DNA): TGCAGTGCTGAGCGGCTAGAACAAGAGACCCAGTACTTC. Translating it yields CSAERLEQETQYF.

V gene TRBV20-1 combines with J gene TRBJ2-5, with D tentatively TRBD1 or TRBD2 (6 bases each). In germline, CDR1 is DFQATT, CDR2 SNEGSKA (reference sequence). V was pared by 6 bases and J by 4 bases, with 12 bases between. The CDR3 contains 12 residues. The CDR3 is CSAEEGGETQYF. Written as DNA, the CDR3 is TGCAGTGCGGAAGAGGGGGGAGAGACCCAGTACTTC.

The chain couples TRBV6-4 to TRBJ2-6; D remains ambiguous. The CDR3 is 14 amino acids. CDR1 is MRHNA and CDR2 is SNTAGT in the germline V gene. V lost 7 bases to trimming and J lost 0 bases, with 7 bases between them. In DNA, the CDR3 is TGTGCCAGCACCCAGAGCTCTGGGGCCAACGTCCTGACTTTC. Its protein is CASTQSSGANVLTF.

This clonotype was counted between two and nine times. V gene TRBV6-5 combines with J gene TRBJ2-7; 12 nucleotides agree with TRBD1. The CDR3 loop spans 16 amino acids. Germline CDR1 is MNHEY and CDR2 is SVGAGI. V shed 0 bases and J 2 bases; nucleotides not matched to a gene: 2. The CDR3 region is CASSYSGTGGAYEQYF. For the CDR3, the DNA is TGTGCCAGCAGTTACTCCGGGACAGGGGGCGCCTACGAGCAGTACTTC.

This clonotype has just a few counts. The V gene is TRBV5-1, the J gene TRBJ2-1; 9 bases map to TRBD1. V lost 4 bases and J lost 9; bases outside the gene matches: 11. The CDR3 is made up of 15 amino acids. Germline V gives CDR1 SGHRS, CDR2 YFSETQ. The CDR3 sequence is CASSLLGTGISEQFF. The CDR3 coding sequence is TGCGCCAGCAGCCTCCTCGGGACAGGGATTAGTGAGCAGTTCTTC.

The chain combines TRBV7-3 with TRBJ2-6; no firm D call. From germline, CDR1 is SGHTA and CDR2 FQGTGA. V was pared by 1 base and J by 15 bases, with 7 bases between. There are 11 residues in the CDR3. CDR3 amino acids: CASSLKGNLTF. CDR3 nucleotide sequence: TGTGCCAGCAGCTTAAAGGGAAACCTGACTTTC. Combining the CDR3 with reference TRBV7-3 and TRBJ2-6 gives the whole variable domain GAGVSQTPSNKVTEKGKYVELRCDPISGHTALYWYRQSLGQGPEFLIYFQGTGAADDSGLPNDRFFAVRPEGSVSTLKIQRTERGDSAVYLCASSLKGNLTFGAGSRLTVL.

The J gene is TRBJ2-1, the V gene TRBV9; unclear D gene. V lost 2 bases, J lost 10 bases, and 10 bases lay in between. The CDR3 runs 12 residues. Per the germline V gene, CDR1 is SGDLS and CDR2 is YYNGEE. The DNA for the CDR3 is TGTGCCAGCAGCGTGGAAGGGTACGAGCAGTTCTTC. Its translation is CASSVEGYEQFF.

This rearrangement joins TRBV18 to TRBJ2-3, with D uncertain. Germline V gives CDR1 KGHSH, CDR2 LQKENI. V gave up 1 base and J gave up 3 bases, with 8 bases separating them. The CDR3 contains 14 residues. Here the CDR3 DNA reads TGTGCCAGCTCACCACTCTCTGATACAGATACGCAGTATTTT. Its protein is CASSPLSDTDTQYF.

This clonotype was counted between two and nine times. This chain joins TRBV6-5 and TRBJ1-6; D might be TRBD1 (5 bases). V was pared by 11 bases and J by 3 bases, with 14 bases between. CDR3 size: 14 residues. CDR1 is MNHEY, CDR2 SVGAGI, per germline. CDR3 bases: TGTGCCTGTAGGCCCGGACACTATAATTCACCCCTCCACTTT. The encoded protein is CACRPGHYNSPLHF.

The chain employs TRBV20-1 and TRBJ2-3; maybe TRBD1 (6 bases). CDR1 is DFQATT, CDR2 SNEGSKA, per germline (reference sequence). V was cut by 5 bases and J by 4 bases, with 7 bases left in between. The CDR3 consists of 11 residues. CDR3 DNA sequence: TGCAGTGCTTACAGGGCAGATACGCAGTATTTT. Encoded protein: CSAYRADTQYF.

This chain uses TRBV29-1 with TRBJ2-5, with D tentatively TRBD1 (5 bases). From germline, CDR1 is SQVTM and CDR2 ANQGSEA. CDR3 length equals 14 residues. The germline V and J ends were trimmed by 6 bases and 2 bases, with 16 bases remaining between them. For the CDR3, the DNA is TGCAGCGTCCCAAGGTCGACAGATCAAGAGACCCAGTACTTC. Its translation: CSVPRSTDQETQYF.

CDR3 bases: TGTGCCAGCAGTTCCATTAACGTGAGGAGCAATCAGCCCCAGCATTTT. Amino acid sequence: CASSSINVRSNQPQHF. V and J are TRBV6-5 and TRBJ1-5; D call uncertain. V lost 4 bases, J lost 1 base, and 14 bases lay in between. This CDR3 is built from 16 residues. In germline, CDR1 is MNHEY, CDR2 SVGAGI.

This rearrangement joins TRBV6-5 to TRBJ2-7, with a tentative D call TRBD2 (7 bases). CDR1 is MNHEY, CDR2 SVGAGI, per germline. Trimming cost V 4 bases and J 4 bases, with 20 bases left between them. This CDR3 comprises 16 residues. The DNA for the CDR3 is TGTGCCAGCAGTTTAGGAGCCGGGGGCGGGAGATACGAGCAGTACTTC. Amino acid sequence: CASSLGAGGGRYEQYF.

CDR3 DNA sequence: TGTGCCAGCAGCCCCCTTGACCCAGGAGGTCTCTCACCCCTCCACTTT. This sequence encodes CASSPLDPGGLSPLHF. The rearrangement uses TRBV28 and TRBJ1-6; D is unresolved. Germline CDR1 reads MDHEN; CDR2 reads SYDVKM. The V end lost 6 bases, the J end lost 10 bases, and 22 bases lay between the germline ends. This CDR3 has 16 amino acids.

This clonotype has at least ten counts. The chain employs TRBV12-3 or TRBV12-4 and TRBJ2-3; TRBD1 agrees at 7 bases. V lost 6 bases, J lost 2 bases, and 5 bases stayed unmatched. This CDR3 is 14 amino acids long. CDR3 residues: CASSPGTVTDTQYF. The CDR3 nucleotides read TGTGCCAGCAGCCCCGGGACAGTCACAGATACGCAGTATTTT.

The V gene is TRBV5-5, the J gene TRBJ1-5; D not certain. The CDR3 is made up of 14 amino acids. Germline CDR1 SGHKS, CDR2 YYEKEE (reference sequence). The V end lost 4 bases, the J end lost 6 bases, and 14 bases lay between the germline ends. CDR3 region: CASSPEVHGQPQHF. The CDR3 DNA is TGTGCCAGCAGCCCGGAAGTTCACGGTCAGCCCCAGCATTTT.

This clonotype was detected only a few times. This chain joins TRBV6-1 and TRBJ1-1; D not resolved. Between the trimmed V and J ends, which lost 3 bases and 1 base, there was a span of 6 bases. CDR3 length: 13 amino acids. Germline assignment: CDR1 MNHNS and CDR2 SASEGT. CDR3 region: CASSEVRNTEAFF. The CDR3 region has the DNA TGTGCCAGCAGTGAGGTCAGGAACACTGAAGCTTTCTTT.

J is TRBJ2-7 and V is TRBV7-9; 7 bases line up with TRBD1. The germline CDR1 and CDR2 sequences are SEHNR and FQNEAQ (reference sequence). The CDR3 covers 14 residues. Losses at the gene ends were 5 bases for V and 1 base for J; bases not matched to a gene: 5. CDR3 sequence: CASSRQQGSYEQYF. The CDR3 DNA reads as TGTGCCAGCAGCCGTCAACAGGGGTCCTACGAGCAGTACTTC. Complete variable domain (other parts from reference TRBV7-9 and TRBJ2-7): DTGVSQNPRHKITKRGQNVTFRCDPISEHNRLYWYRQTLGQGPEFLTYFQNEAQLEKSRLLSDRFSAERPKGSFSTLEIQRTEQGDSAMYLCASSRQQGSYEQYFGPGTRLTVT.

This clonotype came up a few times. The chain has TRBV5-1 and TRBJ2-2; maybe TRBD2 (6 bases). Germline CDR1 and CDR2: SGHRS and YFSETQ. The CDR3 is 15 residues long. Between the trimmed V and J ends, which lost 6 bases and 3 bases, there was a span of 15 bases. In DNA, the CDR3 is TGCGCCAGCACCTCCCTCTCGGGGGACACCGGGGAGCTGTTTTTT. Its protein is CASTSLSGDTGELFF.

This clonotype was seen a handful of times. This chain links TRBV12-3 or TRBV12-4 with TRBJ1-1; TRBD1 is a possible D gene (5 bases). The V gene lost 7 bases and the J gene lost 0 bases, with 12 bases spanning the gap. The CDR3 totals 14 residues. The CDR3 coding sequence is TGTGCCAGCACGTCGCAGGGAATGAACACTGAAGCTTTCTTT. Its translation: CASTSQGMNTEAFF.

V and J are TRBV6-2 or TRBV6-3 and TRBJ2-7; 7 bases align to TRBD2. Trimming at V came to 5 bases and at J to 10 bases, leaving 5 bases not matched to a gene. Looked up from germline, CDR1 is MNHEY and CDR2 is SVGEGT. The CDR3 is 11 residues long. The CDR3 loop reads CASSTGGLQYF. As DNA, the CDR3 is TGTGCCAGCAGTACGGGGGGTCTTCAGTACTTC.

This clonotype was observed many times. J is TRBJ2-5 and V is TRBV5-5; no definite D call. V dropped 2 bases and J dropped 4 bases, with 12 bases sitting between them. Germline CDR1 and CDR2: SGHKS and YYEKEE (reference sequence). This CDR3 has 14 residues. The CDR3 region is CASSFGNLGETQYF. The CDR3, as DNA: TGTGCCAGCAGCTTTGGCAACCTGGGAGAGACCCAGTACTTC.

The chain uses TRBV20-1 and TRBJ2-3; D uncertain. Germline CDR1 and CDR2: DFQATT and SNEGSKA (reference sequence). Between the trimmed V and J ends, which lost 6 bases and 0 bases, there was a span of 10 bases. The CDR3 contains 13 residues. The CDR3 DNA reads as TGCAGTGCGGAACAGACGAGCACAGATACGCAGTATTTT. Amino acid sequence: CSAEQTSTDTQYF.

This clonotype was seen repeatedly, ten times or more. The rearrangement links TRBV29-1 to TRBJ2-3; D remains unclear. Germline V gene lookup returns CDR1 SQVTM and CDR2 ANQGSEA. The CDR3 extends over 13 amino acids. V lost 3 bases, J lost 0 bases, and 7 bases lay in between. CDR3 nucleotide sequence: TGCAGCGTTGAGAGAGACAGCACAGATACGCAGTATTTT. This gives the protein CSVERDSTDTQYF.